This T cell receptor (beta chain) appears in the sequencing data of a study of T-cell memory formation after mild COVID-19. TCRdb processed the 5' RACE reads anew with MiXCR; each CDR3 protein has one entry. The table shows 350,000 to 550,000 distinct CDR3 sequences, with around 17% occurring only once. This clonotype showed up many times. At one boundary the junction diverges from the germline segment, which might be a read error. The CDR3 loop spans 13 amino acids. Germline V gene sequence: CDR1 SSHAT, CDR2 FNYEAQ (reference sequence). The chain recombines TRBV7-7 with TRBJ2-3, with D maybe TRBD2 (6 bases). The clonotype comes from a man aged 18 to 30 who had mild COVID-19 (a few samples of this study predate the infection). Cell type and time point are not known. The material sequenced was PBMCs or a T cell subset sorted from them (not recorded which). CDR3 sequence: CASSLAEADTQYF. The CDR3 DNA is TGTGCTAGCAGCTTAGCGGAGGCAGATACGCAGTATTTT. Using reference TRBV7-7 and TRBJ2-3 for the parts outside the CDR3, the full variable domain is GAGVSQSPRYKVTKRGQDVTLRCDPISSHATLYWYQQALGQGPEFLTYFNYEAQPDKSGLPSDRFSAERPEGSISTLTIQRTEQRDSAMYRCASSLAEADTQYFGPGTRLTVL.